This record covers a single T cell receptor (beta chain). The specificity of this receptor is unknown. Base qualities are missing; no much larger clone stands one base away. This entry belongs to a study of T cell responses to AZD1222 COVID-19 vaccine (dated by TCRdb to the early 2020s). Concerning the study at large: AZD1222 recipients with second doses at about 4 weeks or about 12 weeks were pooled, because spike-specific TCR depth and breadth did not differ between schedules. Trial participants were enrolled into age subgroups of 18-55, 56-69 and 70-plus years, which contained about 150, 28 and 57 TCR-sequenced participants, respectively. A total of 230 to 250 trial participants underwent TCR sequencing, of whom nearly 210 received two doses of AZD1222 and roughly 25 received two doses of the MenACWY control vaccine.

Unmatched junction bases come to 10, with V trimmed by 4 bases and J by 4 bases. Including cysteine and phenylalanine, the CDR3 has 17 amino acids. CDR3 DNA is the only sequence kept; it has 51 bases, read in frame from the first base. CDR1 MNHEY and CDR2 SVGEGT were looked up in the germline V gene. The time point label for this specimen denotes: baseline before first vaccination. The vaccinee samples were drawn from two UK trials, COV001 and COV002, one of which was a single-blind randomized controlled phase 2/3 trial testing AZD1222 (ChAdOx1 nCoV-19) in healthy adults. For TCRbeta chain sequencing, PBMC samples were collected from trial participants at day 0 and at day 28 after the second dose. The CDR3 regions of human TCRbeta chains were subjected to immunosequencing. As for the authors' bioinformatics: TCRs in the repertoires were compared against a reference library of SARS-CoV-2-specific TCRs that had been generated with the MIRA antigen-specificity platform. Breadth meant the fraction of unique TCRs that were SARS-CoV-2-associated, whereas depth meant the fraction of total T cells that were SARS-CoV-2-associated. Each spike-specific TCR was assigned to its reactive spike region and to a CD4 or CD8 class using the MIRA data. Log10-transformed breadth and depth values were compared by one-way ANOVA with Sidak's multiple comparisons tests. TCRdb provides this immuneACCESS table in a form limited to in-frame rearrangements. Some clones are lacking; in checked studies, under half of them reflect an unresolved V gene, and why the rest are absent is not known. V and J calls and clone size are given by that table; D and trimming were obtained from the DNA. For this sample the table gives just over 20,000 clones, of which 82% were detected only once. Around 41% of the sample comes from the top ten.

Broader findings and caveats from the paper: A significant rise in spike-specific TCR breadth and depth was observed after two AZD1222 doses relative to day 0 and relative to MenACWY recipients. The vaccine-associated CD4 TCRs covered the entire spike protein, and the dominant responses fell in regions 160-218 and 743-854. Only five or six AZD1222 recipients were SARS-CoV-2 seropositive at baseline, limiting conclusions about previously exposed vaccinees. Because no day 14 peak-response samples were available, repertoires were characterized only after the peak T cell response. The 56-69-year group was small, and its depth increase did not reach significance, likely because of low power. Epitopes outside the regions mutated in the B.1.351 and B.1.1.7 variants were reportedly recognized by nearly half of the unique spike-specific TCRs. Participants were mostly white British, with more females than males. The authors suggested clonal diversity may have been underestimated.

The receptor chain draws on TRBV6-2 or TRBV6-3 and TRBJ2-3, with 11 bases matching TRBD2. This TCR was sampled from an adult in good health. This material consisted of peripheral blood, taken on day 0 of AZD1222 vaccination. The base sequence is TGTGCCAGCAGTTTCATAGCGGGAGGGCCATCGTCAGATACGCAGTATTTT. Its protein product is CASSFIAGGPSSDTQYF.